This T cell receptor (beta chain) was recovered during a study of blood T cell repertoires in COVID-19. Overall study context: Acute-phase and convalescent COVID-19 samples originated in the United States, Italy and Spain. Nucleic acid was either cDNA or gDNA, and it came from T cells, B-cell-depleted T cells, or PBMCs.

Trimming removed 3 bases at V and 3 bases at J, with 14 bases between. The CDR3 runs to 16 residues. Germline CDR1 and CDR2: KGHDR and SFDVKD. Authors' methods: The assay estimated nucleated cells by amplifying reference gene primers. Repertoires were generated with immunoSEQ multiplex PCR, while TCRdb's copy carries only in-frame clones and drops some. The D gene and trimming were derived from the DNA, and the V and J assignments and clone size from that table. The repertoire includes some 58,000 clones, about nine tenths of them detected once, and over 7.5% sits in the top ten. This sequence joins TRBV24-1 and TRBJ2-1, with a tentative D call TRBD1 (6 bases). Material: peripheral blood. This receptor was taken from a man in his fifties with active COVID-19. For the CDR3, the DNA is TGTGCCACCAGTGATGCCCGGACAGCGGTCTACAATGAGCAGTTCTTC. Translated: CATSDARTAVYNEQFF.